These T cell receptor beta chains were read from a single sample in a study of patients and donors after allogeneic stem cell transplantation. Via MiXCR, TCRdb re-called the RT-PCR reads, giving one row per CDR3 protein. This table holds tens of thousands of distinct CDR3 sequences, around 46% found once. Material for sequencing was blood, either unsorted or a sorted T cell fraction (not recorded which). Receptor source: a human donor who was either an allogeneic HSCT recipient or a stem cell or donor lymphocyte infusion donor (not recorded which). It is not recorded whose cells these are; they may come from a transplant donor. CDR3s include the opening cysteine and the closing phenylalanine or tryptophan. D genes are given only for firm matches. A row's size may be missing; if present it is once, few, many or a size class.

D	V	J	size	DNA	CDR3
-	TRBV11-1	TRBJ1-5	few	TGTGCCAGCAGCTTACAGGGGCCCACCGATCAGCCCCAGCATTTT	CASSLQGPTDQPQHF
-	TRBV4-1	TRBJ1-3	-	TGCGCCAGCAGCCAACCTCGACACCGCTCTGGAAACACCATATATTTT	CASSQPRHRSGNTIYF
-	TRBV7-9	TRBJ1-3	few	TGTGCCAGCAGCTTAGGGCTCGCGGGACTGGGGCTCTACTCTGGAAACACCATATATTTT	CASSLGLAGLGLYSGNTIYF
-	TRBV7-9	TRBJ1-1	few	TGTGCCAGCAGGGCCTGGCAGCTGAACACTGAAGCTTTCTTT	CASRAWQLNTEAFF
-	TRBV29-1	TRBJ1-2	-	TGCAGCGTTGGTGTCAGGGACGGGACTAACTATGGCTACACCTTC	CSVGVRDGTNYGYTF
-	TRBV3-1	TRBJ1-2	-	TGTGCCAGCAGCCAACGAGGAGGGCCCTCGATGGCCTATGGCTACACCTTC	CASSQRGGPSMAYGYTF
TRBD1	TRBV12-3/TRBV12-4	TRBJ1-1	few	TGTGCCAGCAGTCGACAGGGGGCCGGCACTGAAGCTTTCTTT	CASSRQGAGTEAFF
-	TRBV12-3/TRBV12-4	TRBJ1-1	-	TGTGCCAGCAGGCCCCCGGGGCAGGGGCCCACTGAAGCTTTCTTT	CASRPPGQGPTEAFF
-	TRBV28	TRBJ1-2	-	TGTGCCAGCAGTACCCCGCACGGGACTGAGTATGGCTACACCTTC	CASSTPHGTEYGYTF
-	TRBV5-1	TRBJ1-1	-	TGCGCCAGCAGCTCGGACAGCCCTGAAGCTTTCTTT	CASSSDSPEAFF
-	TRBV29-1	TRBJ1-1	-	TGCAGCGTTGGGCGTGATATGAACACTGAAGCTTTCTTT	CSVGRDMNTEAFF
TRBD1	TRBV10-3	TRBJ2-7	-	TGTGCCATCAGTGAGATGGACAGGGCCTACGAGCAGTACTTC	CAISEMDRAYEQYF